This T cell receptor (beta chain) was recovered during a study of CD8+CD57+ T cells in acquired aplastic anemia. Many counts were recorded for this clonotype. For CDR3 and TCR beta VDJ profiling, genomic DNA was the template used. TCRdb analysed the reads with MiXCR anew, one entry per CDR3 protein. The data hold roughly 240,000 distinct CDR3 sequences, with around 46% observed a single time. An expansion of CD8+CD57+ cells by flow cytometry had been shown in patients chosen for sequencing. Specimen: sorted CD4+, CD8+, or CD8+CD57+ T cells (not recorded which) from PBMCs. The clonotype was recovered from a human donor with aplastic anemia.

CDR3 coding DNA: TGCAGCGTTGTGGGTCGGATCCGTTACGAGCAGTACTTC. It specifies CSVVGRIRYEQYF. The rearrangement joins TRBV29-1 to TRBJ2-7; the D is unclear. V dropped 4 bases and J dropped 4 bases, with 14 bases sitting between them. The CDR3 runs 13 residues. Germline V gene lookup returns CDR1 SQVTM and CDR2 ANQGSEA.